This T cell receptor (beta chain) is from a study of immune cell composition in non-small cell lung cancer. Study context: Histologic subtype was mainly adenocarcinoma or squamous cell carcinoma. Study results and limitations: Roughly 80% of squamous and approximately 30% of adenocarcinoma cases had tumour-associated clones >0.5%. Tumour TCR-beta clonality was not significantly tied to smoking pack-years.

Produced via immunoSEQ multiplex PCR; TCRdb's table is partial and in-frame only. The sample gives about 8,700 clones, about two thirds of which show up once; about a quarter is in the top ten. Normal lung sampling was at least 3 cm from the tumour, as distant as possible. DNA was extracted from unsorted cell suspensions stored frozen. As regards this clone: Its matching antigen is unknown.

The CDR3 consists of 15 residues. J was trimmed by 4 bases and V by 5 bases; bases with no gene match: 6. Per germline, CDR1 SGHTA and CDR2 FQGNSA. Sequenced: non-adjacent lung tissue. V gene TRBV7-2 combines with J gene TRBJ2-5; TRBD2 matches at 11 bases. This TCR derives from a human donor with non-small cell lung cancer. The CDR3 nucleotides read TGTGCCAGCAGCGTTAGCGGGGGGGCTTTAGAGACCCAGTACTTC. It encodes CASSVSGGALETQYF.